This entry lists 8 T cell receptor beta chains sequenced from one sample in a study of graft-versus-host responses after intestinal transplantation. Assay: immunoSEQ multiplex PCR; the TCRdb copy retains only in-frame clones and omits some. The sample has several thousand clones, over 25% seen once. The input for sequencing was alloreactive CD4+ T cells from a mixed lymphocyte reaction culture, taken before intestinal transplant. Stated subset: CFSE-low proliferating T cells sorted from roughly six-day pre-transplant mixed lymphocyte reaction (GvH or HvG direction). The origin of the receptors is a human patient who received an intestinal transplant.

By share of the sample, this clone is medium-sized (0.01 to 0.1%). This chain uses TRBV18 with TRBJ1-2; weak D call: TRBD1 (5 bases). The germline CDR1 and CDR2 sequences are KGHSH and LQKENI. V was trimmed by 3 bases and J by 4 bases, leaving 15 bases between them. The CDR3 totals 15 residues. The CDR3: CASSPPTAYLYGYTF. CDR3 coding DNA: TGTGCCAGCTCACCGCCGACAGCGTACCTCTATGGCTACACCTTC. The variable domain in full, completed from reference TRBV18 and TRBJ1-2, reads NAGVMQNPRHLVRRRGQEARLRCSPMKGHSHVYWYRQLPEEGLKFMVYLQKENIIDESGMPKERFSAEFPKEGPSILRIQQVVRGDSAAYFCASSPPTAYLYGYTFGSGTRLTVV.

On this clone itself: A read error may account for a junction end that differs from germline. The rearrangement links TRBV7-3 to TRBJ2-6, with D tentatively TRBD1 (5 bases). Germline CDR1 reads SGHTA; CDR2 reads FQGTGA. The CDR3 totals 16 residues. The CDR3, as DNA: TGTGCCAGCAGTTTAAACCCGACAGTCGGGGCCAACGTCCTGACTTTC. Its translation is CASSLNPTVGANVLTF.

This chain links TRBV4-1 with TRBJ2-7; 12 nucleotides agree with TRBD2. The CDR3 covers 16 residues. The ends lost 1 base at V and 2 bases at J; junction bases unmatched: 3. The germline V gene encodes CDR1 MGHRA and CDR2 YSYEKL. CDR3 bases: TGCGCCAGCAGCCAAGCGCCTAGCGGGAGGGCCTACGAGCAGTACTTC. This sequence encodes CASSQAPSGRAYEQYF.

This sequence joins TRBV5-1 and TRBJ1-6, with D perhaps matching TRBD1 (5 bases). CDR1 is SGHRS and CDR2 is YFSETQ in the germline V gene. The CDR3 runs to 14 residues. V dropped 0 bases and J dropped 4 bases, with 5 bases sitting between them. CDR3 DNA sequence: TGCGCCAGCAGCTTGGGACAGTATAATTCACCCCTCCACTTT. Translating gives CASSLGQYNSPLHF.

As concerns this clone: One end of the junction fails to match germline, which may point to a read error. The rearrangement links TRBV4-1 to TRBJ2-7; D is ambiguous. Looked up from germline, CDR1 is MGHRA and CDR2 is YSYEKL. The CDR3 is made up of 14 amino acids. The CDR3 sequence: CASSQEWGSYEQYF. CDR3 coding DNA: TGTGCCAGCAGCCAAGAGTGGGGATCCTACGAGCAGTACTTC.

The chain carries TRBV28 and TRBJ2-2; D tentatively reads TRBD1 or TRBD2 (6 bases each). Germline V gene data show CDR1 as MDHEN and CDR2 as SYDVKM. Trimming took 7 bases from V and 0 from J, leaving 18 bases between them. The CDR3 runs to 17 residues. The CDR3 here is CASKWVGGYPNTGELFF. In DNA form, the CDR3 reads TGTGCCAGCAAGTGGGTGGGGGGCTACCCGAACACCGGGGAGCTGTTTTTT.

The V gene is TRBV7-8, the J gene TRBJ1-5, with no clear D. Trimming removed 0 bases from V and 5 bases from J, with 11 bases in between. The CDR3 spans 15 residues. CDR1 is SGHVS, CDR2 FQNEAQ, per germline. CDR3 nucleotides: TGTGCCAGCAGCTTAGCGGTCGACGGATATCAGCCCCAGCATTTT. Protein sequence: CASSLAVDGYQPQHF. Using reference TRBV7-8 and TRBJ1-5 for the parts outside the CDR3, the full variable domain is GAGVSQSPRYKVAKRGQDVALRCDPISGHVSLFWYQQALGQGPEFLTYFQNEAQLDKSGLPSDRFFAERPEGSVSTLKIQRTQQEDSAVYLCASSLAVDGYQPQHFGDGTRLSIL.

Within the sample, this clone is medium-sized. The chain uses TRBV7-9 and TRBJ1-2; 9 bases line up with TRBD1. This CDR3 has 13 residues. Germline V lookup: CDR1 SEHNR, CDR2 FQNEAQ (reference sequence). V was clipped by 5 bases and J by 6 bases; unmatched bases: 4. CDR3 sequence: CASSTGTGNGYTF. CDR3 nucleotides: TGTGCCAGCAGCACCGGGACAGGGAATGGCTACACCTTC. Filled out from reference TRBV7-9 and TRBJ1-2, the complete variable domain reads DTGVSQNPRHKITKRGQNVTFRCDPISEHNRLYWYRQTLGQGPEFLTYFQNEAQLEKSRLLSDRFSAERPKGSFSTLEIQRTEQGDSAMYLCASSTGTGNGYTFGSGTRLTVV.